Listed below are T cell receptor beta chains from one sample, sequenced in a study of blood T cell repertoires in COVID-19. Sequencing was performed with immunoSEQ multiplex PCR; in TCRdb, only in-frame clones are kept and a portion is missing. The sample lists 300,000 or so clones; around 87% were seen once. Material for sequencing was peripheral blood. These TCRs come from a woman between 45 and 65 years old who had recovered from COVID-19. The conserved cysteine and the conserved F or W are not part of the CDR3 here. The order of the fields is CDR3 protein, CDR3 length, J gene, V gene.

SGGSRTGEGYT,11,TRBJ1-2,TRBV29-1
ASSILAGGRSDEQF,14,TRBJ2-1,TRBV28
ATSAGRNTEAF,11,TRBJ1-1,TRBV24-1
ASSLASATQF,10,TRBJ2-1,TRBV11-2
ASSLDRAYEQY,11,TRBJ2-7,TRBV7-7
ASSQQGTDEQY,11,TRBJ2-7,TRBV4-1
ASSSWTSGSIADNEQF,16,TRBJ2-1,TRBV7-8
ASSWGLSWGGNTEAF,15,TRBJ1-1,TRBV5-4
ASSYTQQGTEQF,12,TRBJ2-1,TRBV7-9
ASAPVPYEQY,10,TRBJ2-7,TRBV2
ASSLRASGVTGELF,14,TRBJ2-2,TRBV7-2
ASTKAGGISPLH,12,TRBJ1-6,TRBV9
SAYGGRAF,8,TRBJ1-1,TRBV20-1
ASSLFGGRSTEAF,13,TRBJ1-1,TRBV27
ASHPRGQGSNQPQH,14,TRBJ1-5,TRBV19
ASRYRDRDSTGQY,13,TRBJ2-7,TRBV6-2/TRBV6-3
ASSFGGSPDYGYT,13,TRBJ1-2,TRBV27
ASSLTGAPTDTQY,13,TRBJ2-3,TRBV5-1
ASRRTIAGYEQY,12,TRBJ2-7,TRBV6-5
ASSLRLAAHNEQF,13,TRBJ2-1,TRBV11-2
ASSLQSSNEKLF,12,TRBJ1-4,TRBV5-6
ASSGPGQGHSPLH,13,TRBJ1-6,TRBV2
ASSLSPSGNNEQF,13,TRBJ2-1,TRBV7-3
ASSSLADYYNEQF,13,TRBJ2-1,TRBV19
ASSLIGSSYEQY,12,TRBJ2-7,TRBV7-9
ASSLSLAVVNEQF,13,TRBJ2-1,TRBV7-8
ASSGSSYNEQF,11,TRBJ2-1,TRBV2
ASSLWGVPETQY,12,TRBJ2-5,TRBV5-1
ASSLDRGNEKLF,12,TRBJ1-4,TRBV11-2
AWSRGLSRYEQY,12,TRBJ2-7,TRBV30
ASSLGRSNEKLF,12,TRBJ1-4,TRBV7-9
ASSPVGGLTGSGANVLT,17,TRBJ2-6,TRBV6-2/TRBV6-3
ASSVATAGEQF,11,TRBJ2-1,TRBV9
ASSVRDRESGELF,13,TRBJ2-2,TRBV5-1
ASSPGTGLWGYT,12,TRBJ1-2,TRBV7-2
ASSMTDREQY,10,TRBJ2-7,TRBV6-6
ASSLSLRNTNEKLF,14,TRBJ1-4,TRBV5-1
ASSSGLAVGGETQY,14,TRBJ2-5,TRBV11-2
ASSVAETQY,9,TRBJ2-5,TRBV9
ASSRQGVTDTQY,12,TRBJ2-3,TRBV18
AWSLGQGLTDTQY,13,TRBJ2-3,TRBV30
ASREGVEQY,9,TRBJ2-7,TRBV5-8
SATGEIAF,8,TRBJ1-1,TRBV20-1
ASSLTGGFDTQY,12,TRBJ2-3,TRBV7-2
ASSFQASGGYNEQF,14,TRBJ2-1,TRBV11-3
SGHRGGYGYT,10,TRBJ1-2,TRBV29-1
ASSLFGQGLETQY,13,TRBJ2-5,TRBV28
ASSLGPQGGGSNQPQH,16,TRBJ1-5,TRBV5-1
ASSHGVGGVRRELF,14,TRBJ2-2,TRBV4-1
ASSLGGRGFEKLF,13,TRBJ1-4,TRBV7-9